This TCR beta chain derives from a study of blood T cell repertoires in COVID-19. For the study at large: The United States, Italy and Spain were the sources of the acute and convalescent COVID-19 samples. Sample material is recorded as cDNA or gDNA derived from T cells, B-cell-depleted T cells, or PBMCs.

In germline, CDR1 is LGHDT, CDR2 YNNKEL (reference sequence). The V and J ends lost 0 bases and 6 bases respectively, with 18 bases between them. The CDR3 totals 17 residues. Study processing details: Amplification from reference gene primers served as the basis for estimated nucleated cell counts. Clones were read by immunoSEQ multiplex PCR, and TCRdb kept only the in-frame ones, dropping some. V and J calls and clone size are as listed in that table; D and trimming were resolved from the DNA. This table holds 120,000 to 150,000 clones, 75% to 90% found once. Sequenced sample: peripheral blood. The rearrangement joins TRBV3-1 (or the pseudogene TRBV3-2) to TRBJ2-4, with a weak D call TRBD1 (6 bases). This receptor was obtained from a woman older than 75 with acute or convalescent COVID-19. For the CDR3, the DNA is TGTGCCAGCAGCCAAGATACCACAGGGCACGGGGCAAACATTCAGTACTTC. It codes for CASSQDTTGHGANIQYF.